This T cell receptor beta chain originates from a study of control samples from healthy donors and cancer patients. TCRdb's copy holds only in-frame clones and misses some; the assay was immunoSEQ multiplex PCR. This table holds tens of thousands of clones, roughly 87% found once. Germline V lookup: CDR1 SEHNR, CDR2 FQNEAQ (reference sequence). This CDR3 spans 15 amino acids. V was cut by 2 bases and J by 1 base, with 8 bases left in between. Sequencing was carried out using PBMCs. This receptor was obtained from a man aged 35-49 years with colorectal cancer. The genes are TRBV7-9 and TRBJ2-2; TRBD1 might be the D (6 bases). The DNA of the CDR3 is TGTGCCAGCAGCTTACAGGGGCGGAACACCGGGGAGCTGTTTTTT. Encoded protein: CASSLQGRNTGELFF.